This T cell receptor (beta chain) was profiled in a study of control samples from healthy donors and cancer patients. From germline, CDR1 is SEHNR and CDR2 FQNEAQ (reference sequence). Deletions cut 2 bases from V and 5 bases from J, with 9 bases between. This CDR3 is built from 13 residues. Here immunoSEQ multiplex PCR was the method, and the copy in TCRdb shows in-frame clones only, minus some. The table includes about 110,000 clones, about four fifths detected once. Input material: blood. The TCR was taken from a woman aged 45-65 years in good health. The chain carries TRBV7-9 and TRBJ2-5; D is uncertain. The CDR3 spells CASSLYPQETQYF. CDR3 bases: TGTGCCAGCAGCTTATACCCCCAGGAGACCCAGTACTTC.